The 27 T cell receptor beta chains presented below share a single source sample, sequenced in a study of cytomegalovirus exposure and HLA in healthy donors. TCRdb's copy holds only in-frame clones and misses some; the assay was immunoSEQ multiplex PCR. The sample has about 49,000 clones; about 94% are singletons. Sample: PBMCs. The receptors here all came from a woman aged 18-29 years in good health and CMV-seropositive.

The rearrangement joins TRBV6-1 to TRBJ2-5; TRBD1 is a possible D gene (5 bases). The CDR3 contains 14 residues. CDR1 is MNHNS, CDR2 SASEGT, per germline. V lost 4 bases to trimming and J lost 4 bases, with 13 bases between them. The CDR3: CASSGMTDRETQYF. CDR3 nucleotides: TGTGCCAGCAGTGGGATGACAGATCGAGAGACCCAGTACTTC.

The chain has TRBV30 and TRBJ1-2; 11 nucleotides line up with TRBD1. CDR1 and CDR2 (germline): GTSNPN, SVGIG (reference sequence). This CDR3 spans 15 amino acids. J was trimmed by 7 bases and V by 5 bases; bases with no gene match: 12. The CDR3, as DNA: TGTGCCTGGGCGATTCCCGGACAGGGGGCGAGTGGCTACACCTTC. Its protein is CAWAIPGQGASGYTF.

This chain's CDR3 is CASSLAGENYGYTF. The CDR3 DNA reads as TGTGCCAGCAGCTTAGCCGGAGAAAACTATGGCTACACCTTC. The V and J genes are TRBV13 and TRBJ1-2; the D is unclear. CDR1 and CDR2 (germline): PRHDT, FYEKMQ (reference sequence). With 1 base removed from V and 2 bases from J, the gap between germline ends came to 8 bases. This CDR3 is 14 amino acids long.

This rearrangement joins TRBV7-9 to TRBJ1-2, with D hard to call. The germline V gene encodes CDR1 SEHNR and CDR2 FQNEAQ (reference sequence). V dropped 5 bases and J dropped 7 bases, with 17 bases sitting between them. CDR3 size: 14 residues. The DNA of the CDR3 is TGTGCCAGCAGCCCGAGTTTGAATGAGGCTGGCTACACCTTC. Translation gives CASSPSLNEAGYTF.

The chain uses TRBV30 and TRBJ2-7; perhaps TRBD2 as D (6 bases). Germline V gives CDR1 GTSNPN, CDR2 SVGIG (reference sequence). Trimming stripped 4 bases from V and 6 bases from J, with 19 bases between. The CDR3 is made up of 14 amino acids. The CDR3 loop reads CAWILRGRAGEQYF. The DNA of the CDR3 is TGTGCCTGGATCCTCCGGGGGAGAGCGGGCGAGCAGTACTTC.

The V gene is TRBV5-1, the J gene TRBJ2-7, with TRBD1 as a possible D gene (7 bases). There are 14 residues in the CDR3. The V end lost 7 bases, the J end lost 3 bases, and 17 bases lay between the germline ends. In germline, CDR1 is SGHRS, CDR2 YFSETQ. CDR3 region: CASPGGSRSYEQYF. In DNA form, the CDR3 reads TGCGCCAGCCCAGGGGGGAGTAGGAGCTACGAGCAGTACTTC.

J is TRBJ2-1 and V is TRBV5-8; a weak D match, TRBD1 (6 bases). The germline gives CDR1 SGHTS, CDR2 YDEGEE. The ends were cut back, 2 bases at V and 0 bases at J, with 12 bases in the middle. The CDR3 spans 16 residues. CDR3: CASSLNRVSSYNEQFF. The CDR3 nucleotides read TGTGCCAGCAGCTTAAACAGGGTTAGCTCCTACAATGAGCAGTTCTTC. Combining the CDR3 with reference TRBV5-8 and TRBJ2-1 gives the whole variable domain EAGVTQSPTHLIKTRGQQATLRCSPISGHTSVYWYQQALGLGLQFLLWYDEGEERNRGNFPPRFSGRQFPNYSSELNVNALELEDSALYLCASSLNRVSSYNEQFFGPGTRLTVL.

The chain recombines TRBV15 with TRBJ2-1, with TRBD2 matching 8 bases. The germline gives CDR1 LNHNV, CDR2 YYDKDF (reference sequence). The trim removed 5 bases at V and 2 bases at J, leaving 8 bases unmatched. CDR3 size: 16 residues. The CDR3 spells CATSATLAGPYNEQFF. The CDR3 DNA follows: TGTGCCACCAGCGCAACGTTAGCGGGGCCCTACAATGAGCAGTTCTTC.

The genes are TRBV15 and TRBJ2-1; D remains unclear. Trimming shortened V by 3 bases and J by 4 bases, and 7 bases separated the two germline ends. Germline V gene sequence: CDR1 LNHNV, CDR2 YYDKDF (reference sequence). The CDR3 has 13 residues. Here the CDR3 reads CATSSVPYNEQFF. As DNA, the CDR3 is TGTGCCACCAGCAGTGTCCCTTACAATGAGCAGTTCTTC.

The chain links TRBV5-1 to TRBJ1-1; 7 positions agree with TRBD1. Germline loops: CDR1 SGHRS, CDR2 YFSETQ. The CDR3 is 12 residues long. J lost 6 bases, V lost 3 bases, and 2 bases had no gene match. In nucleotides, the CDR3 is TGCGCCAGCAGCTCGGGACAGCCTGAAGCTTTCTTT. This gives the protein CASSSGQPEAFF.

The chain has TRBV5-1 and TRBJ2-6; tentative D call: TRBD2 (5 bases). Germline CDR1 SGHRS, CDR2 YFSETQ. This CDR3 contains 15 residues. V shed 4 bases and J shed 1 base, with 9 bases lying between them. CDR3 nucleotides: TGCGCCAGCAGCGAGCTAGCTTCTGGGGCCAACGTCCTGACTTTC. Protein product: CASSELASGANVLTF. The variable domain in full, with the rest retrieved from reference TRBV5-1 and TRBJ2-6, is KAGVTQTPRYLIKTRGQQVTLSCSPISGHRSVSWYQQTPGQGLQFLFEYFSETQRNKGNFPGRFSGRQFSNSRSEMNVSTLELGDSALYLCASSELASGANVLTFGAGSRLTVL.

The V call is TRBV11-3, the J call TRBJ2-3, with a tentative D call TRBD2 (5 bases). V lost 1 base, J lost 2 bases, and 7 bases lay in between. This CDR3 has 14 amino acids. Germline V CDR1 and CDR2: SGHNT, YENEEA. CDR3 in amino acids: CASSLAGSTDTQYF. Written as DNA, the CDR3 is TGTGCCAGCAGCTTAGCGGGGTCCACAGATACGCAGTATTTT.

V is TRBV18 and J is TRBJ2-2, with 7 bases aligning to TRBD1. There are 16 residues in the CDR3. V was clipped by 0 bases and J by 3 bases; unmatched bases: 4. The germline V gene encodes CDR1 KGHSH and CDR2 LQKENI. CDR3 DNA: TGTGCCAGCTCACCACCACGACAGGGTGACACCGGGGAGCTGTTTTTT. Translated, it gives CASSPPRQGDTGELFF.

This chain joins TRBV12-5 and TRBJ2-6, with 9 positions matching TRBD1. Germline values: CDR1 LGHNT, CDR2 FRNRAP. CDR3 length equals 16 residues. Trimming at V came to 5 bases and at J to 4 bases, leaving 6 bases not matched to a gene. The CDR3 DNA sequence: TGTGCTAGTGGTCCCGGACAGGGGCTCGGGGCCAACGTCCTGACTTTC. The encoded protein is CASGPGQGLGANVLTF.

The V call is TRBV6-1, the J call TRBJ2-1; 7 nucleotides match TRBD2. There are 16 residues in the CDR3. Germline CDR1 and CDR2: MNHNS and SASEGT. The ends lost 1 base at V and 3 bases at J; junction bases unmatched: 6. CDR3 loop: CASSEGAGLYYNEQFF. The CDR3 DNA reads TGTGCCAGCAGTGAAGGGGCGGGACTATACTACAATGAGCAGTTCTTC.

The chain has TRBV9 and TRBJ2-5; possibly TRBD2 for D (6 bases). The CDR3 loop spans 15 amino acids. Germline CDR1 SGDLS, CDR2 YYNGEE. V lost 4 bases and J lost 2, with 15 bases in between. CDR3 residues: CASSPWGRGQETQYF. CDR3 nucleotides: TGTGCCAGCAGCCCTTGGGGTCGGGGGCAAGAGACCCAGTACTTC.

The chain links TRBV2 to TRBJ2-3; D is unresolved. CDR1 and CDR2 (germline): SNHLY, FYNNEI. The CDR3 loop spans 14 amino acids. Trimming took off 1 base at V and 6 bases at J, with 11 bases between the two ends. CDR3 protein: CASSEDSDGDTQYF. The DNA of the CDR3 is TGTGCCAGCAGTGAAGACTCCGACGGGGATACGCAGTATTTT.

This rearrangement joins TRBV7-8 to TRBJ2-5; D might be TRBD2 (6 bases). Germline V CDR1 and CDR2: SGHVS, FQNEAQ. The CDR3 covers 13 residues. Trimming took 5 bases from V and 4 from J, leaving 11 bases between them. Here the CDR3 reads CASSGGTLETQYF. In nucleotides, the CDR3 is TGTGCCAGCAGCGGGGGGACTTTAGAGACCCAGTACTTC.

The V gene is TRBV29-1, the J gene TRBJ2-3; 10 bases are a match to TRBD2. There are 15 residues in the CDR3. With V trimmed by 4 bases and J by 4 bases, 8 bases remained unmatched. CDR1 SQVTM and CDR2 ANQGSEA come from the germline V gene. CDR3 bases: TGCAGCGTTGTGGTACTAGCGGGACGGGCAGATACGCAGTATTTT. This translates into CSVVVLAGRADTQYF.

The V and J genes are TRBV4-1 and TRBJ1-6; unclear D gene. The CDR3 is 13 amino acids. The V gene lost 0 bases and the J gene lost 10 bases, with 7 bases spanning the gap. Looked up from germline, CDR1 is MGHRA and CDR2 is YSYEKL. The CDR3 sequence: CASSQESRSPLHF. Written as DNA, the CDR3 is TGCGCCAGCAGCCAAGAGTCTCGGTCACCCCTCCACTTT.

This chain connects TRBV7-6 to TRBJ2-7; TRBD2 matches 11 bases. V trimming: 5 bases; J trimming: 2 bases; junction bases outside the gene matches: 8. The germline V gene has CDR1 SGHVS and CDR2 FNYEAQ. The CDR3 length is 16 residues. The CDR3 DNA reads TGTGCCAGCAGCGGTGGGCCGGGACTAGCGGCCTACGAGCAGTACTTC. This sequence encodes CASSGGPGLAAYEQYF. The full variable domain, with the rest looked up from reference TRBV7-6 and TRBJ2-7, is GAGVSQSPRYKVTKRGQDVALRCDPISGHVSLYWYRQALGQGPEFLTYFNYEAQQDKSGLPNDRFSAERPEGSISTLTIQRTEQRDSAMYRCASSGGPGLAAYEQYFGPGTRLTVT.

This sequence joins TRBV30 and TRBJ2-7; 7 nucleotides match TRBD2. This CDR3 spans 15 amino acids. Germline CDR1 reads GTSNPN; CDR2 reads SVGIG (reference sequence). Trimming took 1 base from V and 2 from J; bases not matched to a gene: 8. The CDR3: CAWSETASGPYEQYF. CDR3 in DNA: TGTGCCTGGAGTGAAACGGCTAGCGGACCCTACGAGCAGTACTTC.

This clone has a single count. This chain uses TRBV4-3 with TRBJ1-5; maybe TRBD1 (6 bases). Germline loops: CDR1 LGHNA, CDR2 YSLEER. Trimming took 0 bases from V and 7 from J, leaving 16 bases between them. This CDR3 is built from 16 residues. CDR3 sequence reads: CASSQEWGGGMQPQHF. CDR3 DNA sequence: TGCGCCAGCAGCCAAGAATGGGGAGGGGGGATGCAGCCCCAGCATTTT.

The chain couples TRBV2 to TRBJ2-3, with 15 nucleotides matching TRBD2. The CDR3 is 16 amino acids. Per the germline V gene, CDR1 is SNHLY and CDR2 is FYNNEI. Unmatched junction bases numbered 4, after V lost 7 bases and J lost 2 bases. The CDR3, as DNA: TGTGCCAGCACCTGGACTAGCGGGAGGGACACAGATACGCAGTATTTT. This codes for CASTWTSGRDTDTQYF.

V and J are TRBV10-2 and TRBJ2-3; tentatively, D is TRBD2 (6 bases). The CDR3 has 13 residues. Trimming took off 7 bases at V and 10 bases at J, with 18 bases between the two ends. From germline, CDR1 is WSHSY and CDR2 SAAADI. The CDR3 bases are TGCGCCAGCACCTTGACGGAAGGAGGGGCGCAGTATTTT. Protein: CASTLTEGGAQYF.

The chain combines TRBV7-9 with TRBJ2-2; 7 nucleotides agree with TRBD2. CDR1 is SEHNR and CDR2 is FQNEAQ in the germline V gene (reference sequence). This CDR3 spans 15 amino acids. V trimming: 6 bases; J trimming: 0 bases; junction bases outside the gene matches: 4. The CDR3 DNA sequence: TGTGCCAGCAGGGGAGGGATCCCGAACACCGGGGAGCTGTTTTTT. Amino acids: CASRGGIPNTGELFF.

The chain employs TRBV19 and TRBJ2-7; TRBD2 matches at 8 bases. V lost 7 bases and J lost 7; bases outside the gene matches: 12. Germline V gene data show CDR1 as LNHDA and CDR2 as SQIVND (reference sequence). This CDR3 has 14 amino acids. Written as DNA, the CDR3 is TGTGCCAGTAACCCCCAAGCGGGAGTGGGAGAGCAGTACTTC. Residues: CASNPQAGVGEQYF.